A selection of T cell receptor beta chains follows, all from one sample in a study of blood T cell repertoires in COVID-19. Sequenced by immunoSEQ multiplex PCR; TCRdb stores in-frame clones only, minus some. This sample has around 160,000 clones, with about 92% found just once. Source material: peripheral blood. The receptors shown here come from a woman in her fifties or sixties with COVID-19, enrolled during active disease. The CDR3 runs from the conserved cysteine through the conserved F or W. A D gene is named only where the DNA matches it firmly. Some rows have no size entry. The others give once, few or many, or a class for an expanded clone.

-	-	TRBV12-5	TRBJ2-5	CASGSPRETQYF
-	-	TRBV18	TRBJ1-1	CASSPPTSGWNTEAFF
-	-	TRBV3-1/TRBV3-2	TRBJ1-1	CASSQGTINTEAFF
once	-	TRBV15	TRBJ1-2	CATSRDRWADGYTF
-	-	TRBV6-5	TRBJ2-7	CATLGSVAYEQYF
-	-	TRBV5-1	TRBJ2-1	CASSLGQGSYNEQFF
-	-	TRBV5-5	TRBJ1-2	CASSFSPGIPYGYTF
-	TRBD1	TRBV2	TRBJ2-1	CASRRGQGTYNEQFF
-	-	TRBV6-1	TRBJ1-4	CASRDVGRRGNEKLFF
-	-	TRBV30	TRBJ1-5	CAWSADRLGNSNQPQHF
-	TRBD2	TRBV7-9	TRBJ2-7	CASSLRSGGTYEQYF
once	TRBD1	TRBV15	TRBJ1-4	CATSRSRLGTANEKLFF
-	-	TRBV5-4	TRBJ1-2	CASSLAGGGPYGYTF
once	-	TRBV29-1	TRBJ1-2	CSVERSGDYGYTF
-	TRBD1	TRBV4-3	TRBJ1-2	CASSPQTGGYGYTF
-	TRBD2	TRBV7-9	TRBJ2-1	CASSSQPGLAYNEQFF
once	-	TRBV7-2	TRBJ2-3	CASSLAGHTDTQYF
-	TRBD2	TRBV3-1/TRBV3-2	TRBJ2-3	CASSRSLAGGRSDTQYF
-	-	TRBV6-4	TRBJ2-3	CASSERGSTDTQYF
-	-	TRBV18	TRBJ1-1	CASSPRGNTEAFF
-	-	TRBV7-3	TRBJ1-6	CASSFRGDGSPLHF
-	-	TRBV4-2	TRBJ2-7	CASSQEGRYSYEQYF
-	-	TRBV2	TRBJ1-5	CASSIDPVGLASNQPQHF
-	TRBD2	TRBV11-2	TRBJ2-5	CASSPGTSGGAQETQYF
-	TRBD1	TRBV4-3	TRBJ1-1	CASSQDTGGARTEAFF
-	TRBD1	TRBV4-3	TRBJ1-4	CASSQRATTGALARGNEKLFF
-	-	TRBV6-5	TRBJ1-5	CASSRVRNQPQHF
-	-	TRBV6-5	TRBJ1-1	CASSYGSAGQGEAFF
-	TRBD1	TRBV2	TRBJ1-1	CASSGQGAMNTEAFF
-	-	TRBV30	TRBJ1-2	CAWSVVETGYTF
-	-	TRBV3-1/TRBV3-2	TRBJ2-7	CASSHGGLQEQYF
-	TRBD1	TRBV18	TRBJ1-2	CASSRRDRGDGYTF
-	-	TRBV6-5	TRBJ1-2	CASHPINYGYTF
-	TRBD1	TRBV24-1	TRBJ2-1	CATSDFRDSQNEQFF
-	-	TRBV14	TRBJ1-3	CASSLLQGYSSGNTIYF
-	TRBD2	TRBV19	TRBJ2-3	CASSKRTSGAETSTDTQYF
-	TRBD1	TRBV30	TRBJ1-1	CAWSANRGEGTEAFF
-	TRBD1	TRBV2	TRBJ2-5	CASRHRDRVAETQYF
once	-	TRBV5-4	TRBJ1-2	CASSWDIQGDYTF